Below are 17 T cell receptor beta chains sequenced from a single sample in a study of T cells in Graves' hyperthyroidism and ophthalmopathy. The investigators amplified TCR beta CDR3 regions from RNA transcripts. HTBI primers drove first-round RT-PCR of the TCR CDR3. Each CDR3 protein gets one entry after TCRdb re-called the multiplex PCR reads with MiXCR. The sample holds about 350,000 distinct CDR3 sequences; approximately 15% are singletons and the top ten take roughly 25%. Material for sequencing was blood. All receptors derive from a woman in her twenties or thirties with Graves' hyperthyroidism.

This clonotype was observed a few times. The chain joins TRBV28 to TRBJ2-2, with D perhaps TRBD1 (7 bases). Germline V lookup: CDR1 MDHEN, CDR2 SYDVKM. The CDR3 sequence is 15 residues long. The ends were cut back, 9 bases at V and 4 bases at J, with 18 bases in the middle. As DNA, the CDR3 is TGTGCCAGTATCCGGACCCAGGGGGGCACCGGGGAGCTGTTTTTT. Amino acids: CASIRTQGGTGELFF.

V and J are TRBV19 and TRBJ1-5; 7 bases fit TRBD1. CDR3 size: 14 residues. The trim removed 6 bases at V and 1 base at J, leaving 3 bases unmatched. Per germline, CDR1 LNHDA and CDR2 SQIVND (reference sequence). This CDR3 reads CASSLDRSNQPQHF. Written as DNA, the CDR3 is TGTGCCAGTAGCCTGGACAGGAGCAATCAGCCCCAGCATTTT. Full variable domain (rest looked up from reference TRBV19 and TRBJ1-5): DGGITQSPKYLFRKEGQNVTLSCEQNLNHDAMYWYRQDPGQGLRLIYYSQIVNDFQKGDIAEGYSVSREKKESFPLTVTSAQKNPTAFYLCASSLDRSNQPQHFGDGTRLSIL.

This clonotype was counted a few times. V and J are TRBV7-6 and TRBJ1-1; maybe TRBD1 (5 bases). Trimming took off 5 bases at V and 4 bases at J, with 20 bases between the two ends. CDR1 is SGHVS and CDR2 is FNYEAQ in the germline V gene. CDR3 size: 16 residues. The CDR3 nucleotides read TGTGCCAGCAGCATAGAGGCAGGGAAGCCGCTCACTGAAGCTTTCTTT. Translating gives CASSIEAGKPLTEAFF.

Many counts were recorded for this clonotype. This chain connects TRBV29-1 to TRBJ2-7; the D call may be TRBD1 or TRBD2 (7 bases each). Trimming left V 5 bases short and J 6 bases short, with 20 bases between. CDR1 is SQVTM and CDR2 is ANQGSEA in the germline V gene. The CDR3 covers 14 residues. The CDR3 nucleotides are TGCAGCGTTAGCATTAGACAGGGCGGGAGCGAGCAGTACTTC. This sequence encodes CSVSIRQGGSEQYF.

This clonotype was found many times. The chain couples TRBV7-2 to TRBJ2-3; D not resolved. Germline lookup yields CDR1 SGHTA and CDR2 FQGNSA. The CDR3 runs to 15 residues. The ends were cut back, 7 bases at V and 2 bases at J, with 16 bases in the middle. CDR3 region: CASTSYSSITDTQYF. The CDR3 DNA follows: TGTGCCAGCACCTCCTATAGCTCAATCACAGATACGCAGTATTTT.

Points on this clonotype: This may be a read error, as it is one base from a much larger clone. This chain uses TRBV20-1 with TRBJ2-3; TRBD1 matches 7 bases. The CDR3 spans 14 residues. Germline CDR1 DFQATT, CDR2 SNEGSKA (reference sequence). The CDR3 DNA reads as TGCAGTGCAGACGGACAGGTTGGGACAGATACGCTGTATTTT. It specifies CSADGQVGTDTLYF.

This clonotype has ten or more counts. This chain uses TRBV7-8 with TRBJ2-5; no reliable D call. Germline loops: CDR1 SGHVS, CDR2 FQNEAQ. The CDR3 totals 17 residues. Deletions cut 4 bases from V and 1 base from J, with 19 bases between. The CDR3, as DNA: TGTGCCAGCAGCTACCCCCCGCAAGGAACCCTCCAAGAGACCCAGTACTTC. Translated: CASSYPPQGTLQETQYF.

The sample holds a few counts of this clonotype. The J gene is TRBJ2-2, the V gene TRBV15; D remains ambiguous. This CDR3 region has 12 residues. Germline V lookup: CDR1 LNHNV, CDR2 YYDKDF (reference sequence). Deletions cut 7 bases from V and 4 bases from J, with 7 bases between. In nucleotides, the CDR3 is TGTGCCACCACCTACCGCACCGGGGAGCTGTTTTTT. Translating gives CATTYRTGELFF.

The V call is TRBV20-1, the J call TRBJ2-5; 8 bases fit TRBD1. Germline loops: CDR1 DFQATT, CDR2 SNEGSKA (reference sequence). The CDR3 has 14 amino acids. The junction had 8 bases not matched to a gene; V was cut back by 3 bases and J by 5 bases. Written as DNA, the CDR3 is TGCAGTGCTAGCATGGACAGGGTGGCCGAGACCCAGTACTTC. Its protein is CSASMDRVAETQYF.

CDR3 in DNA: TGCAGTGCCCGCGGAGGGGGGACATACGAGCAGTACTTC. Amino acids: CSARGGGTYEQYF. The chain links TRBV20-1 to TRBJ2-7, with D perhaps assigned TRBD1 or TRBD2 (6 bases each). Germline V gene sequence: CDR1 DFQATT, CDR2 SNEGSKA (reference sequence). This CDR3 is built from 13 residues. V was shortened by 6 bases and J by 4 bases, with 16 bases between the two germline ends.

This clonotype was counted ten times or more. The rearrangement uses TRBV20-1 and TRBJ2-7; the D is unclear. The length of the CDR3 is 13 residues. V was shortened by 3 bases and J by 0 bases, with 9 bases between the two germline ends. Germline V gives CDR1 DFQATT, CDR2 SNEGSKA (reference sequence). The CDR3 coding sequence is TGCAGTGCTAGGGACGGGCACTCCTACGAGCAGTACTTC. Protein product: CSARDGHSYEQYF.

This clonotype turned up a few times. The chain is built from TRBV20-1 and TRBJ2-3, with TRBD2 identical over 8 bases. Germline CDR1 reads DFQATT; CDR2 reads SNEGSKA (reference sequence). This CDR3 spans 16 amino acids. V trimming: 1 base; J trimming: 0 bases; junction bases outside the gene matches: 6. CDR3 in DNA: TGCAGTGCTAGAGCGGGACTAGGGAATAGCACAGATACGCAGTATTTT. Its protein product is CSARAGLGNSTDTQYF.

The chain has TRBV29-1 and TRBJ2-2; the D gene is possibly TRBD1 (5 bases). V was pared by 7 bases and J by 5 bases, with 14 bases between. The length of the CDR3 is 13 residues. In germline, CDR1 is SQVTM, CDR2 ANQGSEA. The CDR3 loop is CSGTRVETGELFF. CDR3 nucleotide sequence: TGCAGCGGGACACGCGTTGAGACCGGGGAGCTGTTTTTT.

This clonotype was detected many times. The chain couples TRBV7-2 to TRBJ2-3; D perhaps matches TRBD2 (5 bases). V lost 4 bases to trimming and J lost 4 bases, with 21 bases between them. The CDR3 covers 17 residues. Germline CDR1 SGHTA, CDR2 FQGNSA. CDR3 region: CASSSEVSALSADTQYF. The CDR3 DNA reads as TGTGCCAGCAGCTCCGAGGTTAGCGCCCTGAGTGCAGATACGCAGTATTTT.

This clonotype was picked up a small number of times. This sequence joins TRBV5-1 and TRBJ2-1; 12 positions match TRBD2. This CDR3 has 15 amino acids. Germline lookup yields CDR1 SGHRS and CDR2 YFSETQ. The V gene end was trimmed by 3 bases and the J gene end by 8 bases; junction bases not matched to a gene: 6. CDR3 DNA: TGCGCCAGCAGCTATTGGACTAGCGGGACGGATGAGCAGTTCTTC. Amino acids: CASSYWTSGTDEQFF.

The genes are TRBV5-1 and TRBJ1-1; the D gene is possibly TRBD1 (5 bases). The ends were cut back, 0 bases at V and 8 bases at J, with 14 bases in the middle. Germline V gene data show CDR1 as SGHRS and CDR2 as YFSETQ. The CDR3 totals 14 residues. The CDR3 region is CASSLGTNRGEAFF. The CDR3 DNA reads TGCGCCAGCAGCTTGGGGACAAATCGAGGAGAAGCTTTCTTT. The entire variable domain, with the rest obtained from reference TRBV5-1 and TRBJ1-1, is as follows: KAGVTQTPRYLIKTRGQQVTLSCSPISGHRSVSWYQQTPGQGLQFLFEYFSETQRNKGNFPGRFSGRQFSNSRSEMNVSTLELGDSALYLCASSLGTNRGEAFFGQGTRLTVV.

The chain carries TRBV11-1 and TRBJ2-1; 8 bases are a match to TRBD2. V lost 6 bases to trimming and J lost 0 bases; unmatched junction nucleotides: 4. The CDR3 is 15 amino acids. Germline V lookup: CDR1 SGHAT, CDR2 FQDESV (reference sequence). The CDR3: CASRPGGGSYNEQFF. The CDR3 DNA follows: TGTGCCAGCAGGCCCGGGGGGGGCTCCTACAATGAGCAGTTCTTC.